Following are 29 T cell receptor beta chains from one sample sequenced in a study of shared T cell receptors in the human thymus. Data came from immunoSEQ multiplex PCR; TCRdb stores just in-frame clones and leaves some out. The sample holds roughly 710,000 clones, 80% to 90% seen once. The sample was also reused in another study, on human thymus T cells.

The specimen sequenced was thymocytes. These TCRs come from a girl under two years old with a congenital heart defect.

This sequence joins TRBV2 and TRBJ2-7; 8 nucleotides line up with TRBD1. From germline, CDR1 is SNHLY and CDR2 FYNNEI. Trimming took 1 base from V and 0 from J; bases not matched to a gene: 2. The CDR3 length is 15 residues. CDR3 in amino acids: CASSEGDRSSYEQYF. The CDR3 bases are TGTGCCAGCAGTGAAGGGGACAGGAGCTCCTACGAGCAGTACTTC.

This CDR3 is CASSLTGGGQETQYF. CDR3 sequence (DNA): TGTGCCAGCAGCTTGACGGGGGGCGGACAAGAGACCCAGTACTTC. The V call is TRBV7-2, the J call TRBJ2-5, with a weak D call TRBD2 (7 bases). Germline assignment: CDR1 SGHTA and CDR2 FQGNSA. The V and J ends lost 3 bases and 2 bases respectively, with 13 bases between them. There are 15 residues in the CDR3.

The chain uses TRBV5-1 and TRBJ1-4; D is perhaps TRBD1 (5 bases). V shed 5 bases and J shed 1 base, with 9 bases lying between them. This CDR3 is 14 amino acids long. Germline values: CDR1 SGHRS, CDR2 YFSETQ. This CDR3 is CASRGPKTNEKLFF. The CDR3 coding sequence is TGCGCCAGCAGGGGGCCAAAAACTAATGAAAAACTGTTTTTT.

The V and J genes are TRBV6-6 and TRBJ2-7, with a weak D call TRBD1 (5 bases). V lost 2 bases and J lost 3, with 14 bases in between. Germline assignment: CDR1 MNHNY and CDR2 SVGAGI (reference sequence). The CDR3 sequence is 15 residues long. The CDR3, as DNA: TGTGCCAGCAGTTACAACCCCTGGACACACTACGAGCAGTACTTC. This codes for CASSYNPWTHYEQYF.

The chain has TRBV7-8 and TRBJ2-1, with D possibly being TRBD1 (6 bases). This CDR3 spans 16 amino acids. Germline lookup yields CDR1 SGHVS and CDR2 FQNEAQ. Trimming stripped 6 bases from V and 9 bases from J, with 24 bases between. CDR3 bases: TGTGCCAGCAGAGCAACAGGGATAGACACAAGTGGTGAGCAGTTCTTC. Translation: CASRATGIDTSGEQFF.

The chain uses TRBV28 and TRBJ1-2, with D maybe TRBD1 (6 bases). The germline V and J ends were trimmed by 5 bases and 4 bases, with 17 bases remaining between them. This CDR3 comprises 15 residues. Germline-derived CDR1 and CDR2 are MDHEN and SYDVKM. CDR3: CASSQGTAAGYGYTF. The DNA for the CDR3 is TGTGCCAGCAGTCAGGGGACGGCAGCAGGCTATGGCTACACCTTC.

This clone was seen only a few times. The V call is TRBV7-6, the J call TRBJ2-5, with TRBD1 matching over 8 bases. Germline trimming cut 1 base from V and 9 bases from J; bases unmatched to any gene: 10. The CDR3 spans 15 residues. Germline CDR1 and CDR2: SGHVS and FNYEAQ. CDR3 nucleotide sequence: TGTGCCAGCAGCTTAGTACCGGGACAGGTATCTTCCCAGTACTTC. The encoded protein is CASSLVPGQVSSQYF.

The chain joins TRBV5-6 to TRBJ2-3; no reliable D call. Trimming shortened V by 4 bases and J by 3 bases, and 18 bases separated the two germline ends. Germline V gives CDR1 SGHDT, CDR2 YYEEEE. The CDR3 runs 16 residues. CDR3 sequence: CASSVPNPERTDTQYF. The CDR3 DNA sequence: TGTGCCAGCAGCGTCCCGAATCCCGAGAGAACAGATACGCAGTATTTT.

V gene TRBV5-1 combines with J gene TRBJ1-4, with 7 bases identical to TRBD1. Germline assignment: CDR1 SGHRS and CDR2 YFSETQ. The CDR3 covers 17 residues. V shed 4 bases and J 6 bases; nucleotides not matched to a gene: 15. CDR3 sequence reads: CASSPSLIGQEHEKLFF. The CDR3 region has the DNA TGCGCCAGCAGCCCATCTCTTATTGGACAGGAACATGAAAAACTGTTTTTT.

The chain employs TRBV6-6 and TRBJ1-1; D possibly corresponds to TRBD1 (5 bases). V was trimmed by 0 bases and J by 5 bases, leaving 10 bases between them. The CDR3 extends over 14 amino acids. Germline CDR1 MNHNY, CDR2 SVGAGI (reference sequence). Here the CDR3 reads CASSYSIRGTEAFF. In DNA, the CDR3 is TGTGCCAGCAGTTACTCGATACGGGGGACTGAAGCTTTCTTT.

This chain links TRBV15 with TRBJ2-3, with D unresolved. The germline CDR1 and CDR2 sequences are LNHNV and YYDKDF (reference sequence). V was pared by 0 bases and J by 5 bases, with 6 bases between. The CDR3 covers 13 residues. The CDR3 region has the DNA TGTGCCACCAGCAGAGAAAACGGAGATACGCAGTATTTT. This encodes CATSRENGDTQYF.

The V and J genes are TRBV12-5 and TRBJ1-4, with D uncertain. The V gene lost 6 bases and the J gene lost 2 bases, with 10 bases spanning the gap. The CDR3 totals 14 residues. Germline CDR1 reads LGHNT; CDR2 reads FRNRAP. This chain's CDR3 is CASGEIPTNEKLFF. The CDR3, as DNA: TGTGCTAGTGGGGAGATTCCGACTAATGAAAAACTGTTTTTT.

This sequence joins TRBV7-2 and TRBJ1-6, with TRBD1 identical over 7 bases. The J segment lost 8 bases and the V segment lost 5 bases, leaving 6 bases of the junction unmatched. Germline lookup yields CDR1 SGHTA and CDR2 FQGNSA. This CDR3 region has 14 residues. CDR3 coding DNA: TGTGCCAGCAGCGCTAACAGGGGCCATTCACCCCTCCACTTT. It is translated as CASSANRGHSPLHF.

The rearrangement links TRBV5-1 to TRBJ2-3; D might be TRBD1 (6 bases). The V gene's germline CDR1 is SGHRS and CDR2 YFSETQ. The CDR3 runs to 15 residues. V lost 3 bases, J lost 2 bases, and 13 bases lay in between. This CDR3 is CASSCWGPHTDTQYF. CDR3 nucleotides: TGCGCCAGCAGCTGCTGGGGGCCCCACACAGATACGCAGTATTTT.

This clone appeared a single time. J is TRBJ1-2 and V is TRBV9, with 8 bases aligning to TRBD1. With V trimmed by 0 bases and J by 7 bases, 8 bases remained unmatched. CDR3 length: 15 amino acids. Germline V gene sequence: CDR1 SGDLS, CDR2 YYNGEE. The CDR3 sequence: CASSVGDRRLGGYTF. The CDR3, as DNA: TGTGCCAGCAGCGTAGGGGACAGGAGACTAGGTGGCTACACCTTC.

The J gene is TRBJ1-1, the V gene TRBV5-5; the match to TRBD1 covers 7 bases. This CDR3 is 15 amino acids long. The germline V gene has CDR1 SGHKS and CDR2 YYEKEE (reference sequence). The V segment lost 4 bases and the J segment 1 base; nucleotides outside the gene matches: 7. The CDR3 DNA is TGTGCCAGCAGCATATACAGGGGTGGGAACACTGAAGCTTTCTTT. Translated: CASSIYRGGNTEAFF.

The chain couples TRBV4-1 to TRBJ1-1, with D tentatively TRBD1 (5 bases). V was cut by 2 bases and J by 8 bases, with 15 bases left in between. The CDR3 contains 14 residues. Germline assignment: CDR1 MGHRA and CDR2 YSYEKL. CDR3 sequence (DNA): TGCGCCAGCAGCCAAACTCCCTCCCGGGGGGAAGCTTTCTTT. It specifies CASSQTPSRGEAFF.

CDR3 amino acids: CATSRAGQGQGQPQHF. The CDR3 nucleotides read TGTGCCACCAGCAGAGCCGGACAGGGGCAAGGTCAGCCCCAGCATTTT. The chain uses TRBV15 and TRBJ1-5; 9 bases are shared with TRBD1. From germline, CDR1 is LNHNV and CDR2 YYDKDF (reference sequence). This CDR3 has 16 residues. After removal of 1 base from V and 6 bases from J, the junction contained 7 bases not matched to a gene. Full variable domain (rest looked up from reference TRBV15 and TRBJ1-5): DAMVIQNPRYQVTQFGKPVTLSCSQTLNHNVMYWYQQKSSQAPKLLFHYYDKDFNNEADTPDNFQSRRPNTSFCFLDIRSPGLGDTAMYLCATSRAGQGQGQPQHFGDGTRLSIL.

Points on this clone: At one of its ends the junction is not consistent with the germline gene, which may arise from a read error. The same CDR3 also results from other DNA sequences found in this sample. V gene TRBV30 combines with J gene TRBJ1-6, with D hard to call. The CDR3 sequence is 20 residues long. Germline V lookup: CDR1 GTSNPN, CDR2 SVGIG (reference sequence). CDR3 protein: CAWSVKVDGATSRVNSPLHF. In nucleotides, the CDR3 is TGTGCCTGGAGTGTCAAGGTAGACGGAGCTACCTCCCGGGTTAATTCCCCCCTCCACTTT.

This rearrangement joins TRBV5-1 to TRBJ1-3, with D possibly matching TRBD1 (5 bases). Per the germline V gene, CDR1 is SGHRS and CDR2 is YFSETQ. The CDR3 has 17 residues. The germline V and J ends were trimmed by 4 bases and 2 bases, with 19 bases remaining between them. CDR3 in DNA: TGCGCCAGCAGCCTACTAACGGGGGTTCATGCTGGAAACACCATATATTTT. Translated: CASSLLTGVHAGNTIYF. The full variable domain, its missing parts supplied by reference TRBV5-1 and TRBJ1-3, is KAGVTQTPRYLIKTRGQQVTLSCSPISGHRSVSWYQQTPGQGLQFLFEYFSETQRNKGNFPGRFSGRQFSNSRSEMNVSTLELGDSALYLCASSLLTGVHAGNTIYFGEGSWLTVV.

J is TRBJ1-1 and V is TRBV6-1; 10 bases match TRBD1. The germline V gene has CDR1 MNHNS and CDR2 SASEGT. The trim removed 1 base at V and 5 bases at J, leaving 13 bases unmatched. The CDR3 length is 18 residues. For the CDR3, the DNA is TGTGCCAGCAGTGAAGGGGACGGGACAGGGGCCCTTTGGACTGAAGCTTTCTTT. Translated, it gives CASSEGDGTGALWTEAFF.

The chain couples TRBV4-3 to TRBJ1-2, with TRBD1 as a possible D gene (6 bases). This CDR3 has 17 residues. Deletions cut 1 base from V and 1 base from J, with 16 bases between. Germline V gene data show CDR1 as LGHNA and CDR2 as YSLEER. The CDR3: CASSQALGQIFNYGYTF. In nucleotides, the CDR3 is TGCGCCAGCAGCCAAGCCCTCGGACAGATTTTTAACTATGGCTACACCTTC.

V and J are TRBV14 and TRBJ1-2, with a tentative D call TRBD1 (5 bases). The CDR3 totals 16 residues. Per germline, CDR1 SGHDN and CDR2 FVKESK. The V and J ends lost 0 bases and 2 bases respectively, with 13 bases between them. The CDR3 nucleotides are TGTGCCAGCAGCCAAGATACGGGGGGTGAGAACTATGGCTACACCTTC. Residues: CASSQDTGGENYGYTF.

The CDR3 region has the DNA TGCGCCAGCAGCCAAGATACTAGCGGGGGTGCAGATACGCAGTATTTT. Amino acid sequence: CASSQDTSGGADTQYF. The gene calls are TRBV4-3 and TRBJ2-3, with TRBD2 matching 11 bases. CDR3 size: 16 residues. The junction had 3 bases not matched to a gene; V was cut back by 0 bases and J by 4 bases. The germline V gene encodes CDR1 LGHNA and CDR2 YSLEER.

V and J are TRBV5-1 and TRBJ1-2; possible D gene TRBD1, 6 bases. The germline CDR1 and CDR2 sequences are SGHRS and YFSETQ. The CDR3 length is 12 residues. Between the trimmed V and J ends, which lost 4 bases and 6 bases, there was a span of 10 bases. The CDR3 here is CASSTGWDGYTF. CDR3 nucleotide sequence: TGCGCCAGCAGCACAGGGTGGGATGGCTACACCTTC.

The chain uses TRBV5-6 and TRBJ1-5; unclear D gene. Germline V gene data show CDR1 as SGHDT and CDR2 as YYEEEE. The CDR3 totals 15 residues. V dropped 2 bases and J dropped 0 bases, with 9 bases sitting between them. The CDR3 spells CASSLSQFSNQPQHF. For the CDR3, the DNA is TGTGCCAGCAGCTTATCACAGTTTAGCAATCAGCCCCAGCATTTT.

V is TRBV6-5 and J is TRBJ2-2, with D possibly matching TRBD1 (5 bases). V lost 3 bases and J lost 5, with 13 bases in between. In germline, CDR1 is MNHEY, CDR2 SVGAGI. This CDR3 contains 15 residues. For the CDR3, the DNA is TGTGCCAGCAGTTATCAGGGTCTGAGGACCGGGGAGCTGTTTTTT. Translated, it gives CASSYQGLRTGELFF.

This chain connects TRBV28 to TRBJ2-1; 8 positions match TRBD2. This CDR3 region has 15 residues. Trimming cost V 5 bases and J 5 bases; bases outside gene matches: 8. Per germline, CDR1 MDHEN and CDR2 SYDVKM. CDR3 loop: CASSRTGGPHNEQFF. CDR3 in DNA: TGTGCCAGCAGTCGCACGGGGGGGCCCCACAATGAGCAGTTCTTC. The full variable domain, completed using reference TRBV28 and TRBJ2-1, is DVKVTQSSRYLVKRTGEKVFLECVQDMDHENMFWYRQDPGLGLRLIYFSYDVKMKEKGDIPEGYSVSREKKERFSLILESASTNQTSMYLCASSRTGGPHNEQFFGPGTRLTVL.

V is TRBV11-2 and J is TRBJ1-4, with no clear D. V lost 3 bases, J lost 8 bases, and 16 bases lay in between. The length of the CDR3 is 15 residues. CDR1 is SGHAT and CDR2 is FQNNGV in the germline V gene. In DNA, the CDR3 is TGTGCCAGCAGCTTGAGCGAGGGCGGCGGGGAAAAACTGTTTTTT. The encoded protein is CASSLSEGGGEKLFF. Supplemented by reference TRBV11-2 and TRBJ1-4, the full variable domain reads EAGVAQSPRYKIIEKRQSVAFWCNPISGHATLYWYQQILGQGPKLLIQFQNNGVVDDSQLPKDRFSAERLKGVDSTLKIQPAKLEDSAVYLCASSLSEGGGEKLFFGSGTQLSVL.